The T cell receptor beta chain under discussion was sequenced for a study of T cell responses to AZD1222 COVID-19 vaccine. The method was immunoSEQ multiplex PCR; TCRdb's version includes in-frame clones alone and lacks a portion of them. Among about 82,000 clones listed, just under 90% were seen once. This CDR3 spans 14 amino acids. The V end lost 1 base, the J end lost 10 bases, and 17 bases lay between the germline ends. CDR1 SGHNT and CDR2 YYREEE come from the germline V gene (reference sequence). Notes on this clone: Antigen: not known.

Study observations and caveats: Spike-specific TCR breadth and depth grew following two AZD1222 doses. Only 5 to 7 individuals given AZD1222 were seropositive at baseline. There were mostly white British donors and more females than males, and clonal diversity was possibly underestimated.

This clonotype originated in an adult in good health. The chain links TRBV5-4 to TRBJ1-1; unclear D gene. The specimen comprised peripheral blood, sampled on day 0 of AZD1222 vaccination. The DNA for the CDR3 is TGTGCCAGCAGCTTGTTACTGTCCGTGGAGGGAGCTTTCTTT. Amino acid sequence: CASSLLLSVEGAFF.